This T cell receptor (beta chain) was identified during a study of blood T cell repertoires in COVID-19 (dated by TCRdb to the early 2020s). A note on the overall study: Samples from collaborators originated in the United States, Italy and Spain and spanned both the acute and convalescent phases of COVID-19. The prospective study material was composed of cDNA or gDNA derived from T cells, B-cell-depleted T cells, or PBMCs. The dataset comprised deeply sampled blood TCRbeta repertoires from subjects exposed to, actively infected with, or recovered from COVID-19. A freely available public database, intended as a resource for researchers studying the immune response to SARS-CoV-2, is where the repertoires were released. The samples were drawn from the first 160 participants of the ongoing ImmuneRACE study and from about 1,200 subjects provided by 6 global collaborators. Nearly every sample came with metadata listing a de-identified subject ID, COVID-19 status, age in years and sex. Where HLA class I and class II types were available, the types were taken from metadata supplied by the sample provider, not from assay-based typing. Points the paper makes about the study in general: Clinical and demographic metadata were provided uncurated, with the amount varying by source and participant.

The trim is 1 base for V and 4 bases for J, with a gap of 22 bases between the germline ends. Looking up the germline V gene yields CDR1 MGHRA and CDR2 YSYEKL. Taken from cysteine to phenylalanine, the CDR3 has 18 residues. The CDR3 DNA has 54 bases and is translated from base 1. In regard to this clone: This receptor's antigen is unknown. No much larger clone is present one base from it, and per-base qualities are unavailable.

TCRbeta CDR3 regions were amplified from genomic DNA by means of the immunoSEQ Assay, a bias-controlled multiplex PCR. On the study's bioinformatics: Nucleated cell counts per sample were estimated from amplification of reference gene primers within the assay. To quantify the absolute abundance of each unique TCRbeta CDR3 rearrangement, sequence reads were collapsed and filtered. Productive Simpson clonality was computed per sample as the square root of Simpson's diversity index over productive rearrangements. TCRdb retrieved this table from immuneACCESS and kept in-frame rearrangements only. Not all clones are present; in checked studies, unresolved V genes account for under half, and no reason is known for the remainder. V and J calls and clone size are as listed in that table; D and trimming were resolved from the DNA. In this sample the table shows approximately 290,000 clones, just over 90% of which occur a single time. The ten largest clones capture around 2.2% of the sample.

At one collaborating source in Seattle, patients were enrolled during active infection and were followed longitudinally through the course of disease. Whole blood was collected in K2EDTA tubes by collaborating institutions according to the institutions' own protocols. For TCRbeta analysis, collaborators shipped samples as frozen whole blood, isolated PBMCs, or DNA extracted from either of those sample types. Sequenced sample: peripheral blood. The V and J genes are TRBV4-1 and TRBJ2-5; a weak D assignment points to TRBD2 (7 bases agree). The source is a woman aged 25 to 39 with COVID-19, enrolled during active disease. The CDR3: CASSQALSWEGVGETQYF. In nucleotide form, the sequence is TGCGCCAGCAGCCAAGCTTTAAGCTGGGAGGGGGTCGGAGAGACCCAGTACTTC.